This T cell receptor beta chain came from a study of blood T cell repertoires in COVID-19. Study at large: T cells, B-cell-depleted T cells, or PBMCs provided the cDNA or gDNA that served as material.

In the original workflow: Reference gene primer amplification in the assay estimated nucleated cell counts. Measured with immunoSEQ multiplex PCR; TCRdb has only the in-frame clones, and not every one. The D gene and trimming were derived from the DNA, and the V and J assignments and clone size from that table. The sample has some 210,000 clones; approximately 90% are singletons. Germline CDR1 and CDR2: SGHDN and FVKESK. Trimming took 2 bases from V and 2 from J, leaving 3 bases between them. CDR3 length equals 12 residues. This receptor was identified in a man younger than 45 with acute or convalescent COVID-19. The sample comprised peripheral blood. V and J are TRBV14 and TRBJ1-2; no clear D gene. The CDR3 coding sequence is TGTGCCAGCAGCCAATTAAACTATGGCTACACCTTC. This translates into CASSQLNYGYTF.